This record covers a single TCR beta chain. The method was immunoSEQ multiplex PCR; TCRdb's version includes in-frame clones alone and lacks a portion of them. This sample yields millions of clones, of which approximately 94% are seen a single time; 0.85% to 1.2% belongs to the top ten. This record belongs to a study of shared clonotypes between healthy human individuals. Study-level background: The donor pool was made up of two women and three men aged 18 to 49. CD4 naive cells filled three plates per donor, CD4 memory three, CD8 naive two and CD8 memory one.

CD8 cells regarded as naive lacked CD45RO, were positively chosen for CCR7, and omitted terminally differentiated effector memory CD45RA+ cells. Nashville, Tennessee was home to all donors, who were Caucasian adults. The sequence was collected from a young man in good health. Sequenced: naive CD8+ T cells sorted from blood.

CDR3 nucleotides: TGCAGCGTTGAAGTGGCGGGGGGCATCATGAAACGCCGCAATGAGCAGTTCTTC. Translated: CSVEVAGGIMKRRNEQFF. This rearrangement joins TRBV29-1 to TRBJ2-1; the match to TRBD2 covers 8 bases. V lost 1 base to trimming and J lost 6 bases; unmatched junction nucleotides: 17. This CDR3 is 18 amino acids long. From germline, CDR1 is SQVTM and CDR2 ANQGSEA.